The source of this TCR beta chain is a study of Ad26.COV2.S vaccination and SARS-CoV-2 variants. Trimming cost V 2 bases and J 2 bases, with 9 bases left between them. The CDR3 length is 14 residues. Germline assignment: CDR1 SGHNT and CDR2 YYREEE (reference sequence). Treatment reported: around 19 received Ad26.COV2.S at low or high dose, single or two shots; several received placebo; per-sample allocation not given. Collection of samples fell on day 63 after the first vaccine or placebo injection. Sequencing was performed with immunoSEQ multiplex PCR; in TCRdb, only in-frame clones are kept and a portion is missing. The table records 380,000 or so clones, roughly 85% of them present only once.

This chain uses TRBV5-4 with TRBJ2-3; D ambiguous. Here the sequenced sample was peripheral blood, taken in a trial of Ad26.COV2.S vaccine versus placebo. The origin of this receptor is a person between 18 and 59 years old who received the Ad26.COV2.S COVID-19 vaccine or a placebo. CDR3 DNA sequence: TGTGCCAGCAGCTTCCGTGGCTACACAGATACGCAGTATTTT. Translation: CASSFRGYTDTQYF.